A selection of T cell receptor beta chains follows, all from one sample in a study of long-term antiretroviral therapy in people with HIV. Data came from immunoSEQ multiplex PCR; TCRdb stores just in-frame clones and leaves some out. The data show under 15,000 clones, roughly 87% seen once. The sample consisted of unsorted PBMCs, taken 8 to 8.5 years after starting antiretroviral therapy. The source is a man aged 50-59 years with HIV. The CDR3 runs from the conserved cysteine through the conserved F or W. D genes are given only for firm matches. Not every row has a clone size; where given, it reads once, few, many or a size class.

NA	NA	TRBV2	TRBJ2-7	CASLLIDSSYEQYF	TGTGCCAGCCTATTAATTGACAGCTCCTACGAGCAGTACTTC
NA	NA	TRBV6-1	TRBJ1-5	CASRESPRGKIQHF	TGTGCCAGCAGGGAAAGTCCCCGGGGGAAGATCCAGCATTTT
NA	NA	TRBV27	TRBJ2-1	CASSLTATGSGGEQFF	TGTGCCAGCAGTTTAACCGCTACAGGGTCGGGCGGTGAGCAGTTCTTC
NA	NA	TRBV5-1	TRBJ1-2	CASSLDFYGYTF	TGCGCCAGCAGCTTGGATTTCTATGGCTACACCTTC
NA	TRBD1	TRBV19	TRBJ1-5	CASSILQGANQPQHF	TGTGCCAGTAGTATCCTGCAGGGGGCTAATCAGCCCCAGCATTTT
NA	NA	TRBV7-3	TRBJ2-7	CASSLTGGSAYEQYF	TGTGCCAGCAGCTTAACGGGGGGCAGCGCCTACGAGCAGTACTTC
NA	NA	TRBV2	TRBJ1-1	CASSVMSVGNTEAFF	TGTGCCAGCAGTGTAATGAGTGTAGGGAACACTGAAGCTTTCTTT
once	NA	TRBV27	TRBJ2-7	CASSLSSTGTIYEQYF	TGTGCCAGCAGTTTATCCTCGACAGGCACCATCTACGAGCAGTACTTC
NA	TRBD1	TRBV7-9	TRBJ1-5	CASSPWDSSQPQHF	TGTGCCAGCAGCCCCTGGGACAGTTCTCAGCCCCAGCATTTT
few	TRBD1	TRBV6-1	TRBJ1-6	CASHWTGVSPLHF	TGTGCCAGCCATTGGACAGGGGTTTCACCCCTCCACTTT
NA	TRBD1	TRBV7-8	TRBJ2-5	CASSLDRGQETQYF	TGTGCCAGCAGCTTGGACAGGGGGCAAGAGACCCAGTACTTC
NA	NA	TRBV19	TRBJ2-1	CASSIGNHNEQFF	TGTGCCAGTAGTATCGGGAACCACAATGAGCAGTTCTTC
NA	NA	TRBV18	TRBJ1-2	CASSPDGYYGYTF	TGTGCCAGCTCACCAGACGGATACTATGGCTACACCTTC
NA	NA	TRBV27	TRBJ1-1	CASSLTTGNTEAFF	TGTGCCAGCAGTCTAACGACAGGGAACACTGAAGCTTTCTTT
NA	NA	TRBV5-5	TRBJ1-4	CASSQDGQYNEKLFF	TGTGCCAGCAGCCAAGACGGGCAGTATAATGAAAAACTGTTTTTT
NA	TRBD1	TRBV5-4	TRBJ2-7	CATRTGGSYEQYF	TGTGCCACCCGGACAGGCGGTTCCTACGAGCAGTACTTC
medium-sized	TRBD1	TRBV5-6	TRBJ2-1	CASSAGGGTGENEQFF	TGTGCCAGCAGCGCCGGGGGCGGGACAGGGGAAAATGAGCAGTTCTTC
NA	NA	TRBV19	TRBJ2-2	CASSIYGGLSTGELFF	TGTGCCAGTAGTATCTACGGGGGCCTTTCCACCGGGGAGCTGTTTTTT
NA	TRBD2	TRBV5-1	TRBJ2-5	CASSWGGGDQETQYF	TGCGCCAGCAGCTGGGGCGGGGGGGACCAAGAGACCCAGTACTTC
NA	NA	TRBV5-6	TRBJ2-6	CASSLVVGGLSSGANVLTF	TGTGCCAGCAGCTTGGTTGTGGGGGGCCTAAGCTCTGGGGCCAACGTCCTGACTTTC
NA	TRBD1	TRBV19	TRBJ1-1	CASSIRDRGTEAFF	TGTGCCAGTAGTATTCGGGACAGGGGCACTGAAGCTTTCTTT
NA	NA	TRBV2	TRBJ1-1	CASSEGFGSEAFF	TGTGCCAGCAGTGAAGGATTCGGATCTGAAGCTTTCTTT
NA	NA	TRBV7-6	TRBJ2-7	CASSLGTYSYEQYF	TGTGCCAGCAGCCTAGGGACATACTCCTACGAGCAGTACTTC
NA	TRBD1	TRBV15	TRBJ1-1	CATGSGGATEAFF	TGTGCCACCGGGTCAGGGGGGGCCACTGAAGCTTTCTTT
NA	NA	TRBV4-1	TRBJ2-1	CASSQVSGVSYNEQFF	TGCGCCAGCAGCCAAGTATCAGGGGTATCCTACAATGAGCAGTTCTTC
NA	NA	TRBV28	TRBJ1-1	CASSFGGTEAFF	TGTGCCAGCAGTTTTGGGGGCACTGAAGCTTTCTTT
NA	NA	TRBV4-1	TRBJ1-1	CASSQDRAEGEAFF	TGCGCCAGCAGCCAAGATAGGGCCGAGGGTGAAGCTTTCTTT
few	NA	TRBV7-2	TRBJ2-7	CASRGRISYEQYF	TGTGCCAGCCGAGGGAGGATATCCTACGAGCAGTACTTC
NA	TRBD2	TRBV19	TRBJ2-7	CASSILAGDEQYF	TGTGCCAGTAGTATCCTAGCGGGGGACGAGCAGTACTTC
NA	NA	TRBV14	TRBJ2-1	CASSPTAIDEQFF	TGTGCCAGCAGCCCCACCGCGATCGATGAGCAGTTCTTC
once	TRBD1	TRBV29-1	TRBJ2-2	CSVGDRGRTGELFF	TGCAGCGTTGGGGACAGGGGGCGCACCGGGGAGCTGTTTTTT
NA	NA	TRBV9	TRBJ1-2	CASSAGQRYGYTF	TGTGCCAGCAGCGCCGGACAGCGGTATGGCTACACCTTC
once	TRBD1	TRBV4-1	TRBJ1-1	CASSHPTGAGVTEAFF	TGCGCCAGCAGCCATCCTACAGGGGCCGGGGTCACTGAAGCTTTCTTT
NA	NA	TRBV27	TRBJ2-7	CASRDGGNEQYF	TGTGCCAGCAGGGACGGGGGAAACGAGCAGTACTTC
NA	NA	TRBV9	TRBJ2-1	CASSVGWGSYNEQFF	TGTGCCAGCAGCGTAGGGTGGGGCTCCTACAATGAGCAGTTCTTC
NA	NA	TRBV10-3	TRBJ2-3	CAISKTPPNDNTQYF	TGTGCCATCAGTAAGACTCCCCCTAACGACAATACGCAGTATTTT
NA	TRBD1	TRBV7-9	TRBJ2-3	CASSSTGGRTDTQYF	TGTGCCAGCAGCTCGACAGGGGGTAGAACAGATACGCAGTATTTT
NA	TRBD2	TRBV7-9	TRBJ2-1	CASSQHGLAAYNEQFF	TGTGCCAGCAGCCAACACGGACTAGCGGCCTACAATGAGCAGTTCTTC
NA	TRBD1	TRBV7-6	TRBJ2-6	CASSLGTVAGANVLTF	TGTGCCAGCAGCCTTGGGACAGTAGCTGGGGCCAACGTCCTGACTTTC
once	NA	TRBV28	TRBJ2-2	CASSPTGELFF	TGTGCCAGCAGTCCAACCGGGGAGCTGTTTTTT
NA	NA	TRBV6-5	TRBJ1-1	CASSSGGFTEAFF	TGTGCCAGCAGTTCCGGGGGATTCACTGAAGCTTTCTTT
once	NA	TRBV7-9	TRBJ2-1	CASSPQGRNEQFF	TGTGCCAGCAGTCCCCAGGGGAGAAATGAGCAGTTCTTC
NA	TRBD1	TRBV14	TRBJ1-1	CASSYRGGDTEAFF	TGTGCCAGCAGCTACAGGGGGGGCGACACTGAAGCTTTCTTT